These 31 T cell receptor beta chains were sequenced from one sample in a study of OX40 agonist ivuxolimab in advanced cancers. The method was immunoSEQ multiplex PCR; TCRdb's version includes in-frame clones alone and lacks a portion of them. Here the sample spans 60,000 to 90,000 clones, around 87% being singletons. Here the sequenced sample was CD4+ or CD8+ T cells sorted from blood, taken in a trial of the OX40 agonist ivuxolimab. The receptors were sampled from an adult with an advanced solid tumor such as melanoma, head and neck, liver or kidney cancer.

The chain employs TRBV18 and TRBJ2-2, with 7 nucleotides matching TRBD1. Germline V gene sequence: CDR1 KGHSH, CDR2 LQKENI. V lost 3 bases and J lost 0; bases outside the gene matches: 4. The CDR3 is 16 residues long. CDR3 residues: CASSPRQGTNTGELFF. CDR3 nucleotide sequence: TGTGCCAGCTCACCCCGACAGGGAACGAACACCGGGGAGCTGTTTTTT.

The chain has TRBV21-1 and TRBJ2-7; TRBD2 was called by the table and not checked on the DNA. TRBV21-1 constitutes a pseudogene. CDR3 length: 19 residues. This CDR3 is CASSKAGERLREMGYEQYF. The DNA for the CDR3 is TGTGCCAGCAGCAAAGCTGGGGAGAGGCTGAGGGAGATGGGCTACGAGCAGTACTTC.

The chain uses TRBV5-1 and TRBJ2-5; 7 nucleotides align to TRBD1. V was clipped by 4 bases and J by 5 bases; unmatched bases: 8. Germline values: CDR1 SGHRS, CDR2 YFSETQ. The CDR3 runs 14 residues. CDR3 in DNA: TGCGCCAGCAGCGAGGGACAGCCCAGCGAGACCCAGTACTTC. Its protein product is CASSEGQPSETQYF.

This clone has only one observation. CDR3 nucleotide sequence: TGTGCCAGCAGCTTCGGGGGGAACTACGAGCAGTACTTC. Encoded protein: CASSFGGNYEQYF. The chain combines TRBV11-3 with TRBJ2-7; 7 bases map to TRBD2. The CDR3 loop spans 13 amino acids. The germline CDR1 and CDR2 sequences are SGHNT and YENEEA. With 3 bases clipped from V and 3 bases from J, the junction kept 2 bases outside the gene matches. Filled out from reference TRBV11-3 and TRBJ2-7, the complete variable domain reads EAGVVQSPRYKIIEKKQPVAFWCNPISGHNTLYWYLQNLGQGPELLIRYENEEAVDDSQLPKDRFSAERLKGVDSTLKIQPAELGDSAVYLCASSFGGNYEQYFGPGTRLTVT.

The V gene is TRBV10-3, the J gene TRBJ2-5; D remains ambiguous. CDR3 length: 15 residues. Between the trimmed V and J ends, which lost 0 bases and 2 bases, there was a span of 10 bases. The germline CDR1 and CDR2 sequences are ENHRY and SYGVKD. For the CDR3, the DNA is TGTGCCATCAGTGAGTCTATCGCGGAGCAAGAGACCCAGTACTTC. This sequence encodes CAISESIAEQETQYF.

V gene TRBV7-8 combines with J gene TRBJ1-3, with 10 positions matching TRBD1. From germline, CDR1 is SGHVS and CDR2 FQNEAQ. CDR3 size: 14 residues. Trimming cost V 4 bases and J 5 bases; bases outside gene matches: 2. The chain's CDR3 is CASSSTGGRNTIYF. CDR3 DNA sequence: TGTGCCAGCAGCTCGACAGGGGGCAGAAACACCATATATTTT.

The chain links TRBV7-2 to TRBJ2-7; D is ambiguous. The CDR3 spans 14 residues. The V and J ends lost 5 bases and 2 bases respectively, with 13 bases between them. CDR1 SGHTA and CDR2 FQGNSA come from the germline V gene. The CDR3 protein is CASSATMKPYEQYF. DNA for the CDR3: TGTGCCAGCAGCGCAACTATGAAACCCTACGAGCAGTACTTC.

V and J are TRBV10-2 and TRBJ1-5; D is unresolved. CDR3 length: 16 residues. V was cut by 4 bases and J by 0 bases, with 13 bases left in between. CDR1 WSHSY and CDR2 SAAADI come from the germline V gene. The CDR3 DNA reads TGCGCCAGCAGTGTGGTCCGTCAAGATAGCAATCAGCCCCAGCATTTT. Protein sequence: CASSVVRQDSNQPQHF.

The chain carries TRBV4-1 and TRBJ2-1; D may correspond to TRBD1 or TRBD2 (5 bases each). V was cut by 4 bases and J by 8 bases, with 21 bases left in between. The V gene's germline CDR1 is MGHRA and CDR2 YSYEKL. The CDR3 runs to 16 residues. For the CDR3, the DNA is TGCGCCAGCAGCCCGGCTGCTGGGGGAACTTTGCATGAGCAGTTCTTC. Amino acid sequence: CASSPAAGGTLHEQFF.

The V gene is TRBV6-4, the J gene TRBJ1-5; a weak D match, TRBD1 (5 bases). CDR3 length: 14 amino acids. Between the trimmed V and J ends, which lost 2 bases and 2 bases, there was a span of 7 bases. Per germline, CDR1 MRHNA and CDR2 SNTAGT. This CDR3 is CASSDRGGNQPQHF. The CDR3 DNA follows: TGTGCCAGCAGTGACAGGGGAGGCAATCAGCCCCAGCATTTT.

This clone has only a few counts. The rearrangement uses TRBV7-6 and TRBJ2-4, with a possible D match to TRBD1 (6 bases). With 5 bases removed from V and 7 bases from J, the gap between germline ends came to 15 bases. This CDR3 comprises 14 residues. CDR1 and CDR2 (germline): SGHVS, FNYEAQ. Here the CDR3 reads CASSEQGRGNIQYF. The CDR3 DNA reads TGTGCCAGCAGCGAACAGGGCCGTGGGAACATTCAGTACTTC.

V usage is TRBV28 and J usage is TRBJ1-2; possible D gene TRBD1, 5 bases. Trimming removed 7 bases from V and 3 bases from J, with 15 bases in between. Germline V lookup: CDR1 MDHEN, CDR2 SYDVKM. The CDR3 covers 14 residues. This chain's CDR3 is CASNLGVSYYGYTF. In nucleotides, the CDR3 is TGTGCCAGCAACTTGGGGGTCTCTTACTATGGCTACACCTTC.

V and J are TRBV5-1 and TRBJ1-2, with TRBD1 matching over 7 bases. The V gene end was trimmed by 7 bases and the J gene end by 4 bases; junction bases not matched to a gene: 16. CDR1 is SGHRS and CDR2 is YFSETQ in the germline V gene. This CDR3 contains 16 residues. Here the CDR3 DNA reads TGCGCCAGCGGTAGGGGAGCCGACAGGGACCCCTATGGCTACACCTTC. It is translated as CASGRGADRDPYGYTF. The full variable domain, with the rest looked up from reference TRBV5-1 and TRBJ1-2, is KAGVTQTPRYLIKTRGQQVTLSCSPISGHRSVSWYQQTPGQGLQFLFEYFSETQRNKGNFPGRFSGRQFSNSRSEMNVSTLELGDSALYLCASGRGADRDPYGYTFGSGTRLTVV.

This chain connects TRBV6-1 to TRBJ1-2; D is unresolved. CDR1 and CDR2 (germline): MNHNS, SASEGT. The length of the CDR3 is 15 residues. Trimming removed 0 bases from V and 3 bases from J, with 11 bases in between. CDR3 loop: CASSEAGLSYYGYTF. In DNA form, the CDR3 reads TGTGCCAGCAGTGAAGCAGGACTGTCTTACTATGGCTACACCTTC.

This sequence joins TRBV2 and TRBJ1-5; unclear D gene. This CDR3 is 13 amino acids long. The V gene lost 3 bases and the J gene lost 6 bases, with 9 bases spanning the gap. Per germline, CDR1 SNHLY and CDR2 FYNNEI. The CDR3 here is CASSDTTVQPQHF. CDR3 nucleotide sequence: TGTGCCAGCAGTGATACAACAGTTCAGCCCCAGCATTTT.

The genes are TRBV5-6 and TRBJ1-1; D ambiguous. The V and J ends lost 7 bases and 3 bases respectively, with 19 bases between them. There are 15 residues in the CDR3. Germline CDR1 and CDR2: SGHDT and YYEEEE. The DNA of the CDR3 is TGTGCCAGCTCCCCTACGCCGCGGTTCGACACTGAAGCTTTCTTT. It yields the protein CASSPTPRFDTEAFF.

The chain uses TRBV2 and TRBJ1-5; maybe TRBD1 (5 bases). The CDR3 totals 13 residues. Trimming removed 8 bases from V and 6 bases from J, with 14 bases in between. In germline, CDR1 is SNHLY, CDR2 FYNNEI. The chain's CDR3 is CASHAAGVQPQHF. The DNA for the CDR3 is TGTGCCAGCCACGCCGCGGGGGTTCAGCCCCAGCATTTT.

The chain links TRBV19 to TRBJ2-7; D unclear. This CDR3 spans 14 amino acids. CDR1 and CDR2 (germline): LNHDA, SQIVND (reference sequence). V lost 4 bases, J lost 2 bases, and 12 bases lay in between. CDR3: CASSTALGPYEQYF. The CDR3 DNA reads as TGTGCCAGTAGTACCGCATTAGGGCCCTACGAGCAGTACTTC.

V is TRBV6-6 and J is TRBJ1-1, with 9 bases identical to TRBD1. The V gene end was trimmed by 6 bases and the J gene end by 4 bases; junction bases not matched to a gene: 9. The germline V gene has CDR1 MNHNY and CDR2 SVGAGI (reference sequence). The length of the CDR3 is 15 residues. CDR3 amino acids: CASSSGQGSGTEAFF. CDR3 nucleotides: TGTGCCAGCAGCTCGGGACAGGGATCGGGCACTGAAGCTTTCTTT.

The chain links TRBV6-1 to TRBJ1-2; no firm D call. The length of the CDR3 is 13 residues. Trimming left V 2 bases short and J 7 bases short, with 11 bases between. The germline V gene has CDR1 MNHNS and CDR2 SASEGT. The CDR3 here is CASSESARLGYTF. DNA for the CDR3: TGTGCCAGCAGTGAATCGGCCCGACTTGGCTACACCTTC.

This chain joins TRBV6-6 and TRBJ1-1; no firm D call. Germline V CDR1 and CDR2: MNHNY, SVGAGI (reference sequence). The CDR3 covers 15 residues. Trimming took 7 bases from V and 2 from J, leaving 17 bases between them. The CDR3 nucleotides are TGTGCCAGCACCCCCTTTGGGCTGGGAAACACTGAAGCTTTCTTT. It is translated as CASTPFGLGNTEAFF.

V usage is TRBV21-1 and J usage is TRBJ1-1; the table gives TRBD1 as D, unverified against the DNA. TRBV21-1 is marked as a pseudogene. This CDR3 contains 16 residues. CDR3 protein: CASSKKAGNMNTEAFF. CDR3 DNA: TGTGCCAGCAGCAAAAAGGCAGGGAACATGAACACTGAAGCTTTCTTT.

V usage is TRBV11-2 and J usage is TRBJ2-7; 10 bases line up with TRBD1. The CDR3 consists of 17 residues. From germline, CDR1 is SGHAT and CDR2 FQNNGV. The ends lost 5 bases at V and 4 bases at J; junction bases unmatched: 14. CDR3 sequence reads: CASSPLSRQGAQYEQYF. The CDR3 coding sequence is TGTGCCAGCAGCCCCCTAAGCAGACAGGGGGCGCAATACGAGCAGTACTTC.

This clone has more than one count but fewer than ten. The rearrangement links TRBV18 to TRBJ1-2; D possibly corresponds to TRBD1 (5 bases). The ends were cut back, 3 bases at V and 7 bases at J, with 15 bases in the middle. CDR1 and CDR2 from the germline V gene are KGHSH and LQKENI. The CDR3 covers 14 residues. The CDR3 nucleotides read TGTGCCAGCTCACCGCCCGGAGGGACGGGTGGCTACACCTTC. Encoded protein: CASSPPGGTGGYTF.

J is TRBJ1-4 and V is TRBV19, with TRBD1 identical over 7 bases. The CDR3 runs 15 residues. Trimming removed 7 bases from V and 2 bases from J; junction bases left unmatched: 7. Germline V gives CDR1 LNHDA, CDR2 SQIVND (reference sequence). As DNA, the CDR3 is TGTGCCAGTACTCGACCAGGGGGGACTAATGAAAAACTGTTTTTT. It specifies CASTRPGGTNEKLFF.

The chain employs TRBV28 and TRBJ2-1, with 11 bases matching TRBD2. CDR3 length: 14 amino acids. The V segment lost 10 bases and the J segment 6 bases; nucleotides outside the gene matches: 8. The germline V gene has CDR1 MDHEN and CDR2 SYDVKM. The DNA for the CDR3 is TGTGCCATTATGACTAGCGGGACATCCAATGAGCAGTTCTTC. It is translated as CAIMTSGTSNEQFF.

The chain is built from TRBV4-2 and TRBJ1-2, with 8 bases that match TRBD1. This CDR3 contains 16 residues. The germline V gene encodes CDR1 LGHNA and CDR2 YNFKEQ. Trimming removed 0 bases from V and 6 bases from J; junction bases left unmatched: 9. The CDR3 DNA sequence: TGTGCCAGCAGCCAAGAACCCGGACAGGGAATTGATGGCTACACCTTC. This encodes CASSQEPGQGIDGYTF.

This chain uses TRBV5-8 with TRBJ2-5; 12 positions match TRBD1. Germline CDR1 SGHTS, CDR2 YDEGEE. The CDR3 is 15 amino acids. V was pared by 4 bases and J by 4 bases, with 5 bases of the junction left unmatched. CDR3 in amino acids: CASSPGQGAGETQYF. The CDR3 DNA follows: TGTGCCAGCAGCCCGGGACAGGGGGCGGGAGAGACCCAGTACTTC. Variable domain in full (rest from reference TRBV5-8 and TRBJ2-5): EAGVTQSPTHLIKTRGQQATLRCSPISGHTSVYWYQQALGLGLQFLLWYDEGEERNRGNFPPRFSGRQFPNYSSELNVNALELEDSALYLCASSPGQGAGETQYFGPGTRLLVL.

This clone was observed a few times. The chain employs TRBV6-1 and TRBJ1-5; no reliable D call. With 1 base removed from V and 2 bases from J, the gap between germline ends came to 12 bases. Looked up from germline, CDR1 is MNHNS and CDR2 is SASEGT. CDR3 length: 16 residues. CDR3 DNA sequence: TGTGCCAGCAGTGAAGACAGCTACTCCGGCAATCAGCCCCAGCATTTT. This gives the protein CASSEDSYSGNQPQHF.

V is TRBV7-9 and J is TRBJ2-6; perhaps TRBD1 as D (6 bases). The germline gives CDR1 SEHNR, CDR2 FQNEAQ (reference sequence). V dropped 2 bases and J dropped 2 bases, with 10 bases sitting between them. This CDR3 comprises 16 residues. The CDR3 sequence is CASSLQAGAGANVLTF. The CDR3 DNA follows: TGTGCCAGCAGCTTACAGGCAGGGGCTGGGGCCAACGTCCTGACTTTC. Full variable domain (missing parts from reference TRBV7-9 and TRBJ2-6): DTGVSQNPRHKITKRGQNVTFRCDPISEHNRLYWYRQTLGQGPEFLTYFQNEAQLEKSRLLSDRFSAERPKGSFSTLEIQRTEQGDSAMYLCASSLQAGAGANVLTFGAGSRLTVL.

V usage is TRBV10-3 and J usage is TRBJ2-6; the D gene is possibly TRBD1 (5 bases). CDR1 and CDR2 from the germline V gene are ENHRY and SYGVKD. The CDR3 is made up of 15 amino acids. The V end lost 8 bases, the J end lost 0 bases, and 11 bases lay between the germline ends. CDR3 region: CAIWGRDSGANVLTF. CDR3 sequence (DNA): TGTGCCATCTGGGGCAGAGACTCTGGGGCCAACGTCCTGACTTTC.